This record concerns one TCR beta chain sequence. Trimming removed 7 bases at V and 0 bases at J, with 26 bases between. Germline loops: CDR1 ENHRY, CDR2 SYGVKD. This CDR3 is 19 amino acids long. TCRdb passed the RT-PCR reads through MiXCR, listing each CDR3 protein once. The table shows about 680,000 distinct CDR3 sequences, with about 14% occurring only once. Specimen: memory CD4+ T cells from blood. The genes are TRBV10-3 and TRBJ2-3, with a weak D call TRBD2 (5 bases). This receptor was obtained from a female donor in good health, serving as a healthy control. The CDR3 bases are TGTGCCATCACCACCTCCGGGGTAGCTTCAGCGCCTAGCACAGATACGCAGTATTTT. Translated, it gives CAITTSGVASAPSTDTQYF.